Reported below is one TCR beta chain. What it binds is unknown. Sequencing was performed with immunoSEQ multiplex PCR; in TCRdb, only in-frame clones are kept and a portion is missing. Of some 65,000 clones listed, 75% to 90% are singletons. This entry is derived from a study of CD4 T cells in relation to SARS-CoV-2 and coronaviruses. Study conclusions and caveats: This crossreactivity analysis covered spike protein alone, no other viral proteins.

Unexposed donor CD4+ T cells date from 2011-2018, before the COVID-19 pandemic. Trimming pared 4 bases from V and 0 bases from J, leaving 12 bases between. The germline gives CDR1 SGHRS, CDR2 YFSETQ. This CDR3 region has 15 residues. The sample taken for sequencing was memory CD4+ T cells from PBMCs. The V call is TRBV5-1, the J call TRBJ2-3, with no clear D. This TCR came from a human donor in good health. CDR3 protein: CASSTLHSSTDTQYF. CDR3 nucleotides: TGCGCCAGCAGCACCTTACACTCTAGCACAGATACGCAGTATTTT.